This T cell receptor beta chain stems from a study of blood T cell repertoires in COVID-19. Across the whole study: Researchers got acute and convalescent COVID-19 samples from the United States, Italy and Spain. PBMCs, B-cell-depleted T cells, or T cells were the source of the cDNA or gDNA that made up the material.

Per the original methods: Amplification of reference gene primers provided the estimated nucleated cell counts. Assay: immunoSEQ multiplex PCR; the TCRdb copy retains only in-frame clones and omits some. That table furnishes V, J and clone size, whereas the DNA furnished D and trimming. The top ten hold less than 4% of the sample, which has over 50,000 clones, 80% to 90% seen once. This CDR3 spans 15 amino acids. The ends were cut back, 6 bases at V and 4 bases at J, with 18 bases in the middle. Germline CDR1 and CDR2: SEHNR and FQNEAQ (reference sequence). The sequence derives from a human donor in a cohort sampled during active COVID-19. The rearrangement joins TRBV7-9 to TRBJ1-1; possibly TRBD1 for D (5 bases). Sequenced material: peripheral blood. The DNA for the CDR3 is TGTGCCAGCAGTTCATTGGGCGGGGCGGGCACTGAAGCTTTCTTT. The encoded protein is CASSSLGGAGTEAFF.